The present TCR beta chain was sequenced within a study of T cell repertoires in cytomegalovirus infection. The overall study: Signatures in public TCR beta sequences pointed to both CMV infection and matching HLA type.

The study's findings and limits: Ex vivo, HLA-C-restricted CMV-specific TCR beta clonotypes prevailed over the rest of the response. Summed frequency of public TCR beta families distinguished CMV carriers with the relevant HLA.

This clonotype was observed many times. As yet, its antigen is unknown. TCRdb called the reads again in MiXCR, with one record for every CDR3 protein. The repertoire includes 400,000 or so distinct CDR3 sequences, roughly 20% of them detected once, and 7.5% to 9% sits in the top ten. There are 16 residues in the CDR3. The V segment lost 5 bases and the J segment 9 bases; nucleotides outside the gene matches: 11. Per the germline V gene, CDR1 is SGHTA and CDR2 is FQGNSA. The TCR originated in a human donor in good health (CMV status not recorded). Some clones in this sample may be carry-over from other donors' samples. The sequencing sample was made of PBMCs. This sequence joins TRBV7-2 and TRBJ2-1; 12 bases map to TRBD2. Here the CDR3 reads CASSPLLAGGVGEQFF. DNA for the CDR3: TGTGCCAGCAGCCCCTTGCTAGCGGGGGGGGTAGGTGAGCAGTTCTTC.